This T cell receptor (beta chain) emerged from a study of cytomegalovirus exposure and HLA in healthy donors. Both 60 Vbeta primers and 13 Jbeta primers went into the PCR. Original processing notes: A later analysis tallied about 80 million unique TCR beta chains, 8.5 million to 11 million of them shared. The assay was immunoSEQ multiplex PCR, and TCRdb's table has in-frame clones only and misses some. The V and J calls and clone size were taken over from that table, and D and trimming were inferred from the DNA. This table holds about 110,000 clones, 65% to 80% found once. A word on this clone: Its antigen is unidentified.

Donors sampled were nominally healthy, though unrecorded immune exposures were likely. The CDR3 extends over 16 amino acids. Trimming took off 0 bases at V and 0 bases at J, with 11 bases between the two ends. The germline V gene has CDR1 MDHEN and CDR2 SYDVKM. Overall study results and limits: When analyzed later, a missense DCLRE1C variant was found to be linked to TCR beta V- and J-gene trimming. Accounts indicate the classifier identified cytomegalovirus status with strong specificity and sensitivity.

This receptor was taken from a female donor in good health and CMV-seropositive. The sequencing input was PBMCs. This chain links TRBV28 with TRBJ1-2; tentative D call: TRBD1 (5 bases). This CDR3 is CASSLWAGSSNYGYTF. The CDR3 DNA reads TGTGCCAGCAGTTTATGGGCAGGGTCTTCTAACTATGGCTACACCTTC.